The rows below give T cell receptor beta chains drawn from one sample of a study of blood T cell repertoires in COVID-19. Generated by immunoSEQ multiplex PCR, the TCRdb table keeps only in-frame clones and is missing some. The sample yields 350,000 to 450,000 clones, approximately 86% seen once. The sample was peripheral blood. The receptor set was obtained from an older woman with COVID-19, enrolled during active disease. Each CDR3 is given with its conserved first and last residue. The D gene is left open where the match is weak. Only some rows state a clone size, as once, few, many or a class for expanded clones.

-	TRBV19	-	15	TRBJ1-1	TGTGCCAGCTCCCGAGGGGGGGAGTTTAACACTGAAGCTTTCTTT	CASSRGGEFNTEAFF
-	TRBV18	-	14	TRBJ2-3	TGTGCCAGCTCACCACAGGGGTCGCCAGATACGCAGTATTTT	CASSPQGSPDTQYF
-	TRBV3-1/TRBV3-2	TRBD1	16	TRBJ2-3	TGTGCCAGCAGCCACAGGGGGCTACCTAGCACAGATACGCAGTATTTT	CASSHRGLPSTDTQYF
-	TRBV25-1	-	15	TRBJ2-7	TGTGCCAGCAGTGAACTAACGGGTATTTCCTACGAGCAGTACTTC	CASSELTGISYEQYF
few	TRBV2	-	14	TRBJ2-7	TGTGCCAGCAGACCCCTGACAGGCCCCTACGAGCAGTACTTC	CASRPLTGPYEQYF
-	TRBV5-1	TRBD1	15	TRBJ2-5	TGCGCCAGCAGCCCCGGACAGGGGGCGGGTAGGGCCCAGTACTTC	CASSPGQGAGRAQYF
-	TRBV27	TRBD2	16	TRBJ2-5	TGTGCCAGCAGTTTAGGCTCTAGCGGGGGGGCAGAGACCCAGTACTTC	CASSLGSSGGAETQYF
-	TRBV30	-	12	TRBJ1-2	TGTGCCTGGACCTCCCAACTCTATGGCTACACCTTC	CAWTSQLYGYTF
-	TRBV3-1/TRBV3-2	-	11	TRBJ2-7	TGTGCCAGCAGCCACACAGGGGAGCAGTACTTC	CASSHTGEQYF
-	TRBV7-9	TRBD1	15	TRBJ1-1	TGTGCCAGCAGCTTAAATCAGGGGGCAATCACTGAAGCTTTCTTT	CASSLNQGAITEAFF
-	TRBV7-2	-	17	TRBJ2-2	TGTGCCAGCAGCTTCTCTCAATCTCAGGGATGGTCCGGGGAGCTGTTTTTT	CASSFSQSQGWSGELFF
-	TRBV6-5	-	14	TRBJ2-7	TGTGCCAGCAGTTACTCCTTGGACAGCTACGAGCAGTACTTC	CASSYSLDSYEQYF
-	TRBV7-8	-	15	TRBJ2-7	TGTGCCAGCAGCCCATTGGACAGCTTCTCCTACGAGCAGTACTTC	CASSPLDSFSYEQYF
-	TRBV19	-	15	TRBJ1-2	TGTGCCAGTAGCCGGGAAAGTAGGCAGAACTATGGCTACACCTTC	CASSRESRQNYGYTF
-	TRBV4-1	-	15	TRBJ2-5	TGCGCCAGCAGCCGAATTTTGGCAGGAGGAGAGACCCAGTACTTC	CASSRILAGGETQYF
-	TRBV27	-	12	TRBJ1-2	TGTGCCAGCAGGGGGGCGTACCATGGCTACACCTTC	CASRGAYHGYTF
-	TRBV3-1/TRBV3-2	TRBD2	15	TRBJ2-5	TGTGCCAGCAGCCAAGAAGGGCTAGCGGGTACGACCCAGTACTTC	CASSQEGLAGTTQYF
-	TRBV2	TRBD2	15	TRBJ2-7	TGTGCCAGCAGTGAACTAGCGGGGGGGTCCTACGAGCAGTACTTC	CASSELAGGSYEQYF
once	TRBV4-3	TRBD1	16	TRBJ2-7	TGCGCCAGCAGCCAAGGCGGGACAGGTTTTCTTTACGAGCAGTACTTC	CASSQGGTGFLYEQYF
many	TRBV7-2	TRBD2	14	TRBJ2-1	TGTGCCAGCAGGTCTAGCGGGGGGGCGAAGGAGCAGTTCTTC	CASRSSGGAKEQFF
-	TRBV2	-	15	TRBJ1-1	TGTGCCAGCATCGACCAACAGGAGATGAACACTGAAGCTTTCTTT	CASIDQQEMNTEAFF
-	TRBV29-1	-	14	TRBJ2-1	TGCAGCGCGGACTCGGGAAACTTCCACAATGAGCAGTTCTTC	CSADSGNFHNEQFF
few	TRBV11-3	-	14	TRBJ1-1	TGTGCCAGCAGCTTAGATCTGGGGGCGTGGGAAGCTTTCTTT	CASSLDLGAWEAFF
-	TRBV6-4	TRBD2	15	TRBJ2-2	TGTGCCAGCAGTAGACTAGCGGGGGGCACCGGGGAGCTGTTTTTT	CASSRLAGGTGELFF
-	TRBV7-2	-	14	TRBJ1-6	TGTGCCAGCAGCTCCCAGGGGCTTAATTCACCCCTCCACTTT	CASSSQGLNSPLHF
-	TRBV5-8	TRBD1	17	TRBJ2-2	TGTGCCAGCAGCTCCGCGACAGGGGGCGCAAGGACCGGGGAGCTGTTTTTT	CASSSATGGARTGELFF
-	TRBV15	-	14	TRBJ2-7	TGTGCCACGGCCGGAGAGCACAAACCCTACGAGCAGTACTTC	CATAGEHKPYEQYF
-	TRBV7-9	-	17	TRBJ1-2	TGTGCCAGCAGTTCTACCCGGACCGAGGGGGATTTCTATGGCTACACCTTC	CASSSTRTEGDFYGYTF
-	TRBV24-1	-	13	TRBJ2-5	TGTGCCACCAGTGATTTCGCGGGGGAGACCCAGTACTTC	CATSDFAGETQYF
-	TRBV30	TRBD1	10	TRBJ1-1	TGTGCCTTCGAGACAGGGTCAGCTTTCTTT	CAFETGSAFF
few	TRBV2	-	14	TRBJ1-2	TGTGCCAGCAGTGCAACAGCTACTTTCTATGGCTACACCTTC	CASSATATFYGYTF
once	TRBV9	TRBD1	14	TRBJ1-2	TGTGCCAGCAGTTCCGGACAGGGAGCCCGGGGCTACACCTTC	CASSSGQGARGYTF
-	TRBV27	-	14	TRBJ1-1	TGTGCCAGCAGTTCCAGGGACAAAGGTCTGGAAGCTTTCTTT	CASSSRDKGLEAFF
-	TRBV20-1	-	14	TRBJ2-5	TGCAGTGCTAGTGATGGACTAAGCCAAGAGACCCAGTACTTC	CSASDGLSQETQYF
-	TRBV5-5	TRBD1	14	TRBJ1-2	TGTGCCAGCAGCGTCATGACAGGGGGTCTTGGCTACACCTTC	CASSVMTGGLGYTF